This T cell receptor (beta chain) was captured by sequencing in a study of blood T cell repertoires in COVID-19. Study-level background: Samples of COVID-19 (acute and convalescent) were obtained from the United States, Italy and Spain. T cells, B-cell-depleted T cells, or PBMCs provided the cDNA or gDNA that served as material.

Only in-frame clones appear in the TCRdb table, and some are missing; sequencing was by immunoSEQ multiplex PCR. The sample shows over 90,000 clones, more than 70% of them seen only once. Germline CDR1 and CDR2: SGHAT and FQNNGV. This CDR3 has 16 residues. Trimming removed 5 bases from V and 1 base from J, with 12 bases in between. The V call is TRBV11-2, the J call TRBJ2-6; no definite D call. The TCR was taken from a human donor in a cohort sampled during active COVID-19. What was sequenced was peripheral blood. The CDR3 coding sequence is TGTGCCAGCAGCCAGTCTAGTCCGTCTGGGGCCAACGTCCTGACTTTC. Encoded protein: CASSQSSPSGANVLTF.